This entry features one T cell receptor (beta chain) sequence. Its antigen is as yet unknown. This entry comes from a study of CD8 T cells in ankylosing spondylitis. This CDR3 has 15 amino acids. In germline, CDR1 is SQVTM, CDR2 ANQGSEA. V lost 4 bases and J lost 5; bases outside the gene matches: 10. Quantitative molecular-barcoded 5'-RACE generated the TCR beta libraries. MiXCR, run by TCRdb on the 5' RACE reads, gives a single entry per CDR3 protein. The data show just over 300,000 distinct CDR3 sequences, with less than 25% seen just once and about 3.5% held by the top ten. General observations from the study: Disease-linked clones displayed a CD8+ phenotype and appeared relatively rarely in peripheral blood. There was a TCR beta motif, made of several highly homologous variants, that appeared characteristic of ankylosing spondylitis blood.

The sample taken for sequencing was blood, either unsorted or a sorted T cell fraction (not recorded which). This sequence was found in a female donor with ankylosing spondylitis or in good health (not recorded which). The V gene is TRBV29-1, the J gene TRBJ2-7; TRBD2 aligns across 11 bases. In DNA form, the CDR3 reads TGCAGCGTTGCGTTAGCGGGAGGGGGTGTCGACGAGCAGTACTTC. This codes for CSVALAGGGVDEQYF.